This note documents a single T cell receptor beta chain sequence. The sample is drawn from a study of blood T cell repertoires in COVID-19. The wider study: Researchers got acute and convalescent COVID-19 samples from the United States, Italy and Spain. T cells, B-cell-depleted T cells, or PBMCs supplied cDNA or gDNA.

Trimming left V 9 bases short and J 1 base short, with 15 bases between. This CDR3 is 15 amino acids long. CDR1 SNHLY and CDR2 FYNNEI come from the germline V gene. Per the original data handling: Nucleated cell number was recorded as an estimate derived from reference gene primer amplification. TCRdb's table, derived via immunoSEQ multiplex PCR, lists solely in-frame clones and lacks some. V and J calls and clone size are as listed in that table; D and trimming were resolved from the DNA. Of around 86,000 clones in the sample, around 84% were seen once. The sequence was obtained from a human donor in a cohort sampled during active COVID-19. Sequencing used peripheral blood. The chain combines TRBV2 with TRBJ2-2, with D possibly TRBD1 on 6 matching bases. CDR3 region: CASKSGTMNTGELFF. CDR3 sequence (DNA): TGTGCCAGTAAATCCGGGACAATGAACACCGGGGAGCTGTTTTTT.